Listed below are T cell receptor beta chains from one sample, sequenced in a study of T-cell reconstitution after alpha-beta-depleted transplantation in children. TCRdb analysed the PCR reads with MiXCR anew, one entry per CDR3 protein. Of about 980,000 distinct CDR3 sequences in the sample, about 30% were seen once. This specimen was PBMCs, mostly from graft donor cells, taken 360 days after TCRalphabeta/CD19-depleted stem cell transplant. Source of these receptors: a boy under two years old who had a stem cell transplant for SCID, so the T cells may come from the graft donor. Both conserved end residues are part of each CDR3. A D gene is named only where the DNA matches it firmly. Clone size is shown for a subset of rows, as once, few, many or a class of expanded clone.

J	D	size	V	CDR3	DNA
TRBJ2-5	TRBD1	.	TRBV12-3/TRBV12-4	CASSWGQAQETQYF	TGTGCCAGCAGTTGGGGACAGGCCCAAGAGACCCAGTACTTC
TRBJ1-5	.	few	TRBV15	CATSSQSTGINQPQHF	TGTGCCACCAGCAGTCAAAGTACAGGGATCAATCAGCCCCAGCATTTT
TRBJ2-3	.	once	TRBV4-1	CASSQGALVLHSTDTQYF	TGCGCCAGCAGCCAAGGGGCTCTAGTCCTACATAGCACAGATACGCAGTATTTT
TRBJ2-7	.	.	TRBV7-2	CASSRARSVYEQYF	TGTGCCAGCAGCCGAGCAAGGTCTGTCTACGAGCAGTACTTC
TRBJ1-1	.	few	TRBV20-1	CSASSVPLNTEAFF	TGCAGTGCTAGCTCGGTACCGCTGAACACTGAAGCTTTCTTT
TRBJ2-6	.	.	TRBV10-3	CAINTSGANVLTF	TGTGCCATCAACACCTCTGGGGCCAACGTCCTGACTTTC
TRBJ2-7	TRBD1	.	TRBV7-9	CASSQTRGQGRDYEQYF	TGTGCCAGCAGCCAAACACGCGGACAGGGCCGTGACTACGAGCAGTACTTC
TRBJ2-5	.	.	TRBV6-5	CASSYGPGETQYF	TGTGCCAGCAGTTACGGTCCCGGAGAGACCCAGTACTTC
TRBJ2-1	TRBD2	.	TRBV5-1	CASSPGLAGAYNEQFF	TGCGCCAGCAGCCCGGGACTAGCGGGGGCCTACAATGAGCAGTTCTTC
TRBJ2-3	TRBD2	.	TRBV5-1	CASRRLAGLTDTQYF	TGCGCCAGCAGGAGACTAGCGGGTCTCACAGATACGCAGTATTTT
TRBJ1-1	.	.	TRBV7-9	CASSLLGGAFPTEAFF	TGTGCCAGCAGCTTGCTGGGTGGGGCATTTCCCACTGAAGCTTTCTTT
TRBJ2-7	.	.	TRBV5-5	CASSLVLLGGYEQYF	TGTGCCAGCAGCTTGGTACTTCTAGGGGGATACGAGCAGTACTTC
TRBJ2-1	.	few	TRBV5-1	CASSFPTGDAGEQFF	TGCGCCAGCAGCTTCCCTACAGGGGATGCGGGAGAGCAGTTCTTC
TRBJ2-3	.	.	TRBV29-1	CSVEDWLQEATDTQYF	TGCAGCGTTGAAGATTGGCTGCAGGAGGCCACAGATACGCAGTATTTT
TRBJ2-7	TRBD2	.	TRBV28	CASSWSLADSYEQYF	TGTGCCAGCAGTTGGTCGCTAGCGGATTCCTACGAGCAGTACTTC
TRBJ1-1	.	.	TRBV5-4	CASSLARGRDTEAFF	TGTGCCAGCAGCTTGGCCCGGGGTAGGGACACTGAAGCTTTCTTT
TRBJ2-2	.	.	TRBV10-3	CAISDQGGRTGELFF	TGTGCCATCAGTGACCAGGGGGGAAGAACCGGGGAGCTGTTTTTT
TRBJ2-7	.	once	TRBV18	CASSSRGGGGLHEQYF	TGTGCCAGCTCATCCCGGGGTGGAGGAGGTCTACACGAGCAGTACTTC
TRBJ2-3	TRBD2	.	TRBV5-1	CASSKTSGGRTDTQYF	TGCGCCAGCAGCAAGACTAGCGGGGGGCGCACAGATACGCAGTATTTT
TRBJ1-4	.	.	TRBV6-5	CASISRGDAYEKLFF	TGTGCCAGCATCTCAAGGGGGGACGCTTATGAAAAACTGTTTTTT
TRBJ2-7	.	.	TRBV20-1	CSPTRGPRSYEQYF	TGCAGCCCTACCCGGGGACCCCGGTCCTACGAGCAGTACTTC
TRBJ1-3	.	few	TRBV7-8	CASSFSGPGNTIYF	TGTGCCAGCAGCTTCTCAGGGCCTGGAAACACCATATATTTT
TRBJ2-5	.	.	TRBV12-3/TRBV12-4	CASRGAVGAQYF	TGTGCCAGCAGGGGGGCCGTCGGGGCCCAGTACTTC
TRBJ2-1	.	few	TRBV4-3	CASSQDSGLAVSNEQFF	TGCGCCAGCAGCCAAGATAGTGGGCTAGCAGTGAGCAATGAGCAGTTCTTC
TRBJ2-5	.	.	TRBV9	CASLGTPIGSQSSGQYF	TGTGCCAGCTTAGGGACTCCTATTGGTTCGCAGTCCTCAGGACAGTACTTC
TRBJ1-1	.	.	TRBV5-1	CASSLVQAGNTEAFF	TGCGCCAGCAGCTTGGTACAGGCAGGGAACACTGAAGCTTTCTTT
TRBJ2-1	.	few	TRBV5-4	CASSLGVDAEERSSYNEQFF	TGTGCCAGCAGCTTGGGTGTGGACGCCGAGGAGCGGAGCTCCTACAATGAGCAGTTCTTC
TRBJ2-3	.	.	TRBV4-2	CASSQSRGRPADTQYF	TGTGCCAGCAGCCAGAGTCGGGGGCGTCCGGCAGATACGCAGTATTTT
TRBJ2-5	.	few	TRBV7-9	CASTPGSGLETQYF	TGTGCCAGCACCCCGGGGTCGGGCCTAGAGACCCAGTACTTC
TRBJ1-5	.	.	TRBV7-2	CASSEGWVQPQHF	TGTGCCAGCAGCGAGGGGTGGGTTCAGCCCCAGCATTTT
TRBJ2-1	TRBD1	.	TRBV7-3	CASSFYRGTDNEQFF	TGTGCCAGCAGCTTTTACAGGGGGACCGACAATGAGCAGTTCTTC
TRBJ2-7	TRBD1	few	TRBV24-1	CATSDQRQGANEQYF	TGTGCCACCAGTGATCAAAGACAGGGGGCGAACGAGCAGTACTTC
TRBJ2-4	.	few	TRBV20-1	CSAEEGLAKNIQYF	TGCAGTGCTGAGGAGGGATTAGCCAAAAACATTCAGTACTTC
TRBJ2-4	TRBD1	.	TRBV12-3/TRBV12-4	CASSPPGQVLHAKNIQYF	TGTGCCAGCAGTCCCCCGGGACAGGTACTCCATGCCAAAAACATTCAGTACTTC
TRBJ2-7	TRBD1	.	TRBV20-1	CSVEKDRRSDEQYF	TGCAGTGTTGAAAAGGACAGGCGGAGCGACGAGCAGTACTTC